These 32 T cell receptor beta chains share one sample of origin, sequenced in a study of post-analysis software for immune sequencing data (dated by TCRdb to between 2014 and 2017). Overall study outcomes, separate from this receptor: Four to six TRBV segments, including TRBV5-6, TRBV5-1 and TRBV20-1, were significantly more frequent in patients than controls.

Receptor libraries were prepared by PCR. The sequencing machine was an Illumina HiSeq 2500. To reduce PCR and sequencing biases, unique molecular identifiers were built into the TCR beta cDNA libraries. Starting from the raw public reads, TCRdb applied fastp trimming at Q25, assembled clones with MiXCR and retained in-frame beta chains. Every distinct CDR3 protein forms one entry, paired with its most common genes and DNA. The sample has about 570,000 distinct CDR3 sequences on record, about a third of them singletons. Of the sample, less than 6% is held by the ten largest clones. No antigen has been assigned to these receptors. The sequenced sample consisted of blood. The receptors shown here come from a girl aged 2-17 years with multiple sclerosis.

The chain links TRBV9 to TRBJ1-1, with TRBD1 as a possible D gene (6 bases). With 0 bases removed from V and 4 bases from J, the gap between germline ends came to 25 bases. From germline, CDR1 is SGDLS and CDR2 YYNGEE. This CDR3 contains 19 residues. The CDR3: CASSVVQPGVVGGRTEAFF. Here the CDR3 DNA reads TGTGCCAGCAGCGTAGTCCAACCCGGGGTAGTAGGGGGACGCACTGAAGCTTTCTTT. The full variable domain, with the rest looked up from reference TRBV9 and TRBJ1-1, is DSGVTQTPKHLITATGQRVTLRCSPRSGDLSVYWYQQSLDQGLQFLIQYYNGEERAKGNILERFSAQQFPDLHSELNLSSLELGDSALYFCASSVVQPGVVGGRTEAFFGQGTRLTVV.

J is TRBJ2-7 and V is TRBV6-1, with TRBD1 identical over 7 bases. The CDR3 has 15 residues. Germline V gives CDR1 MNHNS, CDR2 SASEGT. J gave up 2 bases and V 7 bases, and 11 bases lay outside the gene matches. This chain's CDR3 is CASTEAPGQAYEQYF. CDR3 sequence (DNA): TGTGCCAGCACCGAAGCGCCAGGACAGGCCTACGAGCAGTACTTC.

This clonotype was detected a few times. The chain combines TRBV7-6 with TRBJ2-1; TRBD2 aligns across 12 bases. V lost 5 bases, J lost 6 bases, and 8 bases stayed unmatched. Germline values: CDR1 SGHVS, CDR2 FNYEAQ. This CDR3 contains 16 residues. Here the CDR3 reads CASSPQTSGGFNEQFF. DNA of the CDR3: TGTGCCAGCAGCCCCCAGACTAGCGGGGGATTCAATGAGCAGTTCTTC. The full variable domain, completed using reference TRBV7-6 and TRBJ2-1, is GAGVSQSPRYKVTKRGQDVALRCDPISGHVSLYWYRQALGQGPEFLTYFNYEAQQDKSGLPNDRFSAERPEGSISTLTIQRTEQRDSAMYRCASSPQTSGGFNEQFFGPGTRLTVL.

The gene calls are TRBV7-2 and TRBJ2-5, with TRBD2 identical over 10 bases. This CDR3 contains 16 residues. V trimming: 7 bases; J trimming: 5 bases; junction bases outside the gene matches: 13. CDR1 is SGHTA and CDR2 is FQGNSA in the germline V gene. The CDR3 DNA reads TGTGCCAGCACCCGAGTGGCTAGCGGGGGCGGCGAGACCCAGTACTTC. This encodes CASTRVASGGGETQYF.

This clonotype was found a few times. The CDR3 here is CASSPGLAGGRADTQYF. The CDR3 coding sequence is TGCGCCAGCAGCCCGGGACTAGCGGGGGGGCGCGCAGATACGCAGTATTTT. The V gene is TRBV5-1, the J gene TRBJ2-3; 16 bases line up with TRBD2. The length of the CDR3 is 17 residues. Trimming took 4 bases from V and 4 from J; bases not matched to a gene: 6. CDR1 SGHRS and CDR2 YFSETQ come from the germline V gene.

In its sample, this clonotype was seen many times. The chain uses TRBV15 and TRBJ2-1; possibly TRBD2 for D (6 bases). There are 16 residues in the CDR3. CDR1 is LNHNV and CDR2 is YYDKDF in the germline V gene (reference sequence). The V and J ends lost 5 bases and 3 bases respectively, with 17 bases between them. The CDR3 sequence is CATSQEGGAYYNEQFF. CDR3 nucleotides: TGTGCCACCAGCCAAGAGGGCGGGGCCTACTACAATGAGCAGTTCTTC.

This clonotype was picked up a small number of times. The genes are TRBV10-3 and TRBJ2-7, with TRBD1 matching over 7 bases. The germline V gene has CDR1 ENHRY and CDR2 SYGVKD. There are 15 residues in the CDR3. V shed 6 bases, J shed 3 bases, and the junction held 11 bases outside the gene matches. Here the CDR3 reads CAIRSSGQAFYEQYF. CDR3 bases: TGTGCCATCAGGTCCTCAGGACAGGCCTTCTACGAGCAGTACTTC.

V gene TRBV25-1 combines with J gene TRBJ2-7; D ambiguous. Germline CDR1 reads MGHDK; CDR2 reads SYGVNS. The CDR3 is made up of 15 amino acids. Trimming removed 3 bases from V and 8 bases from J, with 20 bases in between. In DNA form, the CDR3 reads TGTGCCAGCAGTGAGGAGATTGATGCCGAGTGGAAGCAGTACTTC. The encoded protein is CASSEEIDAEWKQYF.

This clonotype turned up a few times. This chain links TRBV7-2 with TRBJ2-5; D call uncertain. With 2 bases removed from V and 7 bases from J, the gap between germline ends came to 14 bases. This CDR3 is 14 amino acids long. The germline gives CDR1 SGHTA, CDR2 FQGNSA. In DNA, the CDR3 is TGTGCCAGCAGCTTAAACCGCGCAGCCGTGACCCAGTACTTC. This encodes CASSLNRAAVTQYF.

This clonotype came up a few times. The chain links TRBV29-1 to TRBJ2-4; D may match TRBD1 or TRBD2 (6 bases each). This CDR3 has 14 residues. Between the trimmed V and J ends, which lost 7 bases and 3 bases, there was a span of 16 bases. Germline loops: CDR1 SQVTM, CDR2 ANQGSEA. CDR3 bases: TGCAGCGCCCGGAGGGGGACGGACAAAAACATTCAGTACTTC. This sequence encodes CSARRGTDKNIQYF.

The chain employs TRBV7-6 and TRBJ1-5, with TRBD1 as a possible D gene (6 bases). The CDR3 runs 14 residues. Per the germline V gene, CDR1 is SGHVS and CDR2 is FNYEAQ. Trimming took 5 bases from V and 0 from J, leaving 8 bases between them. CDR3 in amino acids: CASSADSSNQPQHF. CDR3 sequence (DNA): TGTGCCAGCAGCGCGGACAGTAGCAATCAGCCCCAGCATTTT. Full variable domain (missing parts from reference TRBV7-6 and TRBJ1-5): GAGVSQSPRYKVTKRGQDVALRCDPISGHVSLYWYRQALGQGPEFLTYFNYEAQQDKSGLPNDRFSAERPEGSISTLTIQRTEQRDSAMYRCASSADSSNQPQHFGDGTRLSIL.

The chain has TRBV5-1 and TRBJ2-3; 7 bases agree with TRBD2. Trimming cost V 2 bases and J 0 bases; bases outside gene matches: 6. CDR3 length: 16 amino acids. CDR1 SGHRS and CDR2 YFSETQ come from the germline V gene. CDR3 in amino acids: CASSFRAGISTDTQYF. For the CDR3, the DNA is TGCGCCAGCAGCTTCCGAGCGGGGATTAGCACAGATACGCAGTATTTT.

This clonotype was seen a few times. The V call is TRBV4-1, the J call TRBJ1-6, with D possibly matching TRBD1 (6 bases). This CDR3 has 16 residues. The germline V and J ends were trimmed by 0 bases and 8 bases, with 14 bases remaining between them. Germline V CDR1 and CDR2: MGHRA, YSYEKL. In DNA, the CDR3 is TGCGCCAGCAGCCAAGAGGGGGCAGGGCTAGATTCACCCCTCCACTTT. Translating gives CASSQEGAGLDSPLHF.

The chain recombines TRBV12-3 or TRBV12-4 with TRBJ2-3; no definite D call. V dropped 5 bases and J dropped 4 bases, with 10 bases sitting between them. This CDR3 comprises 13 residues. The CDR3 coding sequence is TGTGCCAGCAGTCGTACCCAGGCAGATACGCAGTATTTT. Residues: CASSRTQADTQYF.

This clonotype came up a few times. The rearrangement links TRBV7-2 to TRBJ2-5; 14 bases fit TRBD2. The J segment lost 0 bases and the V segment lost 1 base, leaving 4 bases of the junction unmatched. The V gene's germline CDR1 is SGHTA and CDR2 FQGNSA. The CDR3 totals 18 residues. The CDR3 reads CASSLEGLAGAYQETQYF. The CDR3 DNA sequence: TGTGCCAGCAGCTTAGAGGGACTAGCGGGGGCGTACCAAGAGACCCAGTACTTC.

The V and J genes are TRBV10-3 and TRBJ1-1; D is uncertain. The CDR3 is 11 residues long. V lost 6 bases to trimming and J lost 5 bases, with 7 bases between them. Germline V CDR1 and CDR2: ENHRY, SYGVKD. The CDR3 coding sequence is TGTGCCATCAGCTCGGGGACTGAAGCTTTCTTT. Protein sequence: CAISSGTEAFF.

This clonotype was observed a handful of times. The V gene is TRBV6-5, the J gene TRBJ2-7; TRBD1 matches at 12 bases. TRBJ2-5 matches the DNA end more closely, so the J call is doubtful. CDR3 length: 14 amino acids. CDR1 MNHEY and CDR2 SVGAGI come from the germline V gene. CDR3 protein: CASSSGTGGKTQYF. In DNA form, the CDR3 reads TGTGCCAGCAGTTCCGGGACAGGGGGCAAGACCCAGTACTTC.

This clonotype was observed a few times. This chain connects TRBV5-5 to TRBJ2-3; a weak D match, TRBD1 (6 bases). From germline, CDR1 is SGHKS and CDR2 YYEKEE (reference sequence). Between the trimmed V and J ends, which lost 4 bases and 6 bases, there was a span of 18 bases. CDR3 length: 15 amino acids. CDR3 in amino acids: CASSREQGRFDTQYF. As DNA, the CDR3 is TGTGCCAGCAGCCGGGAACAGGGAAGGTTTGATACGCAGTATTTT.

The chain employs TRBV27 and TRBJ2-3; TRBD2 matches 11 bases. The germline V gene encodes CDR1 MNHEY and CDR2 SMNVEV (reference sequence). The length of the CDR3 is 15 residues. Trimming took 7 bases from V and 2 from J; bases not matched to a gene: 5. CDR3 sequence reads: CASNLAGGPTDTQYF. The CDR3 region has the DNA TGTGCCAGCAACTTAGCGGGAGGGCCCACAGATACGCAGTATTTT.

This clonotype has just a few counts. The CDR3 reads CASSQDRGTSGGRDTQYF. The CDR3 DNA is TGCGCCAGCAGCCAAGATCGGGGGACTAGCGGGGGAAGAGATACGCAGTATTTT. The chain combines TRBV4-1 with TRBJ2-3, with 14 bases that match TRBD2. The ends lost 0 bases at V and 5 bases at J; junction bases unmatched: 7. CDR1 and CDR2 (germline): MGHRA, YSYEKL. The CDR3 contains 18 residues.

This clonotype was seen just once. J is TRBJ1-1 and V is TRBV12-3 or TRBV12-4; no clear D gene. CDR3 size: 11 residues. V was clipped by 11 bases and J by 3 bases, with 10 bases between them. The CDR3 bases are TGTGCCTCAAGGGTGTACACTGAAGCTTTCTTT. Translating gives CASRVYTEAFF.

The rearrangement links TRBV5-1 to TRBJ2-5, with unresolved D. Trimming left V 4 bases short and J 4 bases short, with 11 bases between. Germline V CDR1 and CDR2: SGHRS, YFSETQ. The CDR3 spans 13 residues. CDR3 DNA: TGCGCCAGCAGCCAAATGGGTGGAGAGACCCAGTACTTC. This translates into CASSQMGGETQYF.

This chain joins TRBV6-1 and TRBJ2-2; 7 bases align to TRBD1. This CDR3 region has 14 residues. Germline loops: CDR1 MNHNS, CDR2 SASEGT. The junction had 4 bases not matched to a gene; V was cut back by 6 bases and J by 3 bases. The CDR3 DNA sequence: TGTGCCAGCAGAGACAGGGCAGACACCGGGGAGCTGTTTTTT. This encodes CASRDRADTGELFF.

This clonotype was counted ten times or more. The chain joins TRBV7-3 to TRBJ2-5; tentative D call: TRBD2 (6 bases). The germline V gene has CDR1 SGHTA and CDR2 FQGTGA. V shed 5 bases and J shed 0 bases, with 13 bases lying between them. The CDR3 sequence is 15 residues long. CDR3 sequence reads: CASSPRAGNQETQYF. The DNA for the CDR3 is TGTGCCAGCAGCCCGAGGGCGGGGAACCAAGAGACCCAGTACTTC. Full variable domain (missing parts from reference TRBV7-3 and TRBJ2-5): GAGVSQTPSNKVTEKGKYVELRCDPISGHTALYWYRQSLGQGPEFLIYFQGTGAADDSGLPNDRFFAVRPEGSVSTLKIQRTERGDSAVYLCASSPRAGNQETQYFGPGTRLLVL.

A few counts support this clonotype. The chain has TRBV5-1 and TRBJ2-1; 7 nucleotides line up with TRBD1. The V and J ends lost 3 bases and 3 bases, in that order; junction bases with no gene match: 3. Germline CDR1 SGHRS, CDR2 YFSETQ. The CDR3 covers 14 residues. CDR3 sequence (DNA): TGCGCCAGCAGCTACGGGGACAGCTACAATGAGCAGTTCTTC. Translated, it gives CASSYGDSYNEQFF.

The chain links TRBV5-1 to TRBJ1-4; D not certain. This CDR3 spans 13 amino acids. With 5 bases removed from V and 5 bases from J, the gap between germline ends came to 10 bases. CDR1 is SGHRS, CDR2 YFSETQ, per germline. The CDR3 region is CASSPGINEKLFF. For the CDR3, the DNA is TGCGCCAGCAGTCCCGGGATCAATGAAAAACTGTTTTTT.

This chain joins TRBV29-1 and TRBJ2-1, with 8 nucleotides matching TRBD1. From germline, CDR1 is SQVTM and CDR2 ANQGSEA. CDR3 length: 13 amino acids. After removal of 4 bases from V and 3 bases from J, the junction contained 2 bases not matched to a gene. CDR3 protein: CSVGTGIYNEQFF. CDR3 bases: TGCAGCGTTGGGACAGGGATCTACAATGAGCAGTTCTTC.

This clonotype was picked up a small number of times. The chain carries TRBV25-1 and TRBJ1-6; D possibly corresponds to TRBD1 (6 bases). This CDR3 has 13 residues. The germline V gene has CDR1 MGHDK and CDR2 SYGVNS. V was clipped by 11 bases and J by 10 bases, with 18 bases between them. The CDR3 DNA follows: TGTGCCGCTGCGGGGCAGGGGAACTCACCCCTCCACTTT. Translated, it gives CAAAGQGNSPLHF.

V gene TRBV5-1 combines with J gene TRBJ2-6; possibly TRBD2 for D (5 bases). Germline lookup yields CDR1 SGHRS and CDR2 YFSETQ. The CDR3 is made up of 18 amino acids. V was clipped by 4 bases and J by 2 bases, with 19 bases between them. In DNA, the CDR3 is TGCGCCAGCAGCCCCACGGGGAAGGCCGGGGCTGGGGCCAACGTCCTGACTTTC. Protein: CASSPTGKAGAGANVLTF.

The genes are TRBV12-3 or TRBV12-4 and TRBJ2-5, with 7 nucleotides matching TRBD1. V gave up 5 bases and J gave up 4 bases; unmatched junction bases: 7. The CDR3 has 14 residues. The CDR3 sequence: CASSRQGSGETQYF. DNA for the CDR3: TGTGCCAGCAGTAGACAGGGATCAGGAGAGACCCAGTACTTC.

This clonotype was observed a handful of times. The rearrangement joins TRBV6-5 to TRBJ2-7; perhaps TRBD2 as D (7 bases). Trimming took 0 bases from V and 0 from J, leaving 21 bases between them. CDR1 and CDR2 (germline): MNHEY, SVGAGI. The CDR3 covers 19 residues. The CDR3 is CASSYSTPGGGTFSYEQYF. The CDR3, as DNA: TGTGCCAGCAGTTACTCGACGCCTGGGGGGGGCACCTTCTCCTACGAGCAGTACTTC.

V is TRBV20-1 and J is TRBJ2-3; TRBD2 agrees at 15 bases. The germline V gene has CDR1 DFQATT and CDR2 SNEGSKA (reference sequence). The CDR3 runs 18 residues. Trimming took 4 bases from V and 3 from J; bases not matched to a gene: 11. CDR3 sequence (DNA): TGCAGTGCTACCCTGGGACTAGCGGGGGGTGGTGGAACAGATACGCAGTATTTT. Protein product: CSATLGLAGGGGTDTQYF.